This T cell receptor beta chain was recovered during a study of blood T cell repertoires in COVID-19. Study as a whole: The United States, Italy and Spain supplied acute and convalescent COVID-19 samples.

Repertoires were generated with immunoSEQ multiplex PCR, while TCRdb's copy carries only in-frame clones and drops some. The data contain some 120,000 clones, approximately 84% of them singletons. Germline loops: CDR1 MNHNS, CDR2 SASEGT. V lost 3 bases to trimming and J lost 7 bases, with 9 bases between them. CDR3 length equals 12 residues. The genes are TRBV6-1 and TRBJ1-1, with D unclear. The TCR was taken from a human donor in a cohort sampled during active COVID-19. The source material was peripheral blood. CDR3 sequence reads: CASSEFLVEAFF. CDR3 coding DNA: TGTGCCAGCAGTGAGTTCCTCGTTGAAGCTTTCTTT.